These T cell receptor beta chains were read from a single sample in a study of T cell responses to AZD1222 COVID-19 vaccine. Sequencing was performed with immunoSEQ multiplex PCR; in TCRdb, only in-frame clones are kept and a portion is missing. The sample lists approximately 150,000 clones, approximately 90% occurring once. Specimen: peripheral blood, collected 28 days after the second AZD1222 dose. The receptors here all came from an adult who received the AZD1222 COVID-19 vaccine. The CDR3 runs from the conserved cysteine through the conserved F or W.

cdr3_aa: CASSYSRQGNTEAFF
j_call: TRBJ1-1
v_call: TRBV6-5
cdr3_length: 15

cdr3_aa: CASSQGGIMNTEAFF
j_call: TRBJ1-1
v_call: TRBV4-1
cdr3_length: 15

cdr3_aa: CASSPQLLWGSANYGYTF
j_call: TRBJ1-2
v_call: TRBV4-1
cdr3_length: 18

cdr3_aa: CASSFAGGAEAFF
j_call: TRBJ1-1
v_call: TRBV6-5
cdr3_length: 13

cdr3_aa: CSVVRGEEEQFF
j_call: TRBJ2-1
v_call: TRBV29-1
cdr3_length: 12

cdr3_aa: CASSSSGMGETQYF
j_call: TRBJ2-5
v_call: TRBV5-8
cdr3_length: 14

cdr3_aa: CASSLASPRAEKLFF
j_call: TRBJ1-4
v_call: TRBV5-8
cdr3_length: 15

cdr3_aa: CASSSPHRGPYGYTF
j_call: TRBJ1-2
v_call: TRBV9
cdr3_length: 15

cdr3_aa: CASSPGQGASEAFF
j_call: TRBJ1-1
v_call: TRBV5-1
cdr3_length: 14

cdr3_aa: CASSQDRYQPQHF
j_call: TRBJ1-5
v_call: TRBV4-3
cdr3_length: 13

cdr3_aa: CASSRPDRDAFF
j_call: TRBJ1-1
v_call: TRBV7-9
cdr3_length: 12